This TCR beta chain was found in a study of shared clonotypes between healthy human individuals. V was pared by 2 bases and J by 5 bases, with 13 bases of the junction left unmatched. CDR3 length equals 16 residues. Germline V gives CDR1 GTSNPN, CDR2 SVGIG (reference sequence). Clones were sequenced by immunoSEQ multiplex PCR, and TCRdb holds only the in-frame ones, with some missing. Among about 2 million clones listed, 85% to 95% were seen once. Study-level results: Few donors limited the genetic and exposure-history diversity represented.

In regard to this clone: The antigen remains unidentified.

The sequencing sample was made of naive CD4+ T cells sorted from blood. As to subset: CD45RA+ positively selected. This receptor was obtained from a man aged 18 to 30 in good health. The chain joins TRBV30 to TRBJ1-1, with TRBD1 matching over 8 bases. CDR3 nucleotide sequence: TGTGCCTGGAGTTACCGACAGGGGAGGGCCAGAACTGAAGCTTTCTTT. It is translated as CAWSYRQGRARTEAFF.